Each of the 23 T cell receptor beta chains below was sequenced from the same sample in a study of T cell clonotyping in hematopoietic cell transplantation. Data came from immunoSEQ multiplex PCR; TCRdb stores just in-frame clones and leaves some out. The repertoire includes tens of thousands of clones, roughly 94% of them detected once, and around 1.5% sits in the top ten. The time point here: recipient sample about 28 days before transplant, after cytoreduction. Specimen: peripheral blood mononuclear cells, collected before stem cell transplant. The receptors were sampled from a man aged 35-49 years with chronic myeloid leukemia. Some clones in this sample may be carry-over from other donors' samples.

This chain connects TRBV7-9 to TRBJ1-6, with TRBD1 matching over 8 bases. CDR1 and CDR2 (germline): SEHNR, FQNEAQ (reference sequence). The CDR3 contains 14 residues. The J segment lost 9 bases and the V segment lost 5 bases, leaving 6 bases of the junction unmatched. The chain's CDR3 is CASSRTGFGSPLHF. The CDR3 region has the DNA TGTGCCAGCAGCAGGACAGGGTTCGGTTCACCCCTCCACTTT.

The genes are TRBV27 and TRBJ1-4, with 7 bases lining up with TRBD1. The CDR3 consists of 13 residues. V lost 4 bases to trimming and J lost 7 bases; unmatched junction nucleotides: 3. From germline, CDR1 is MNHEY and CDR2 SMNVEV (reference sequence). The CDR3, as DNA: TGTGCCAGCAGTTACGGGACAGTTGAAAAACTGTTTTTT. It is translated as CASSYGTVEKLFF.

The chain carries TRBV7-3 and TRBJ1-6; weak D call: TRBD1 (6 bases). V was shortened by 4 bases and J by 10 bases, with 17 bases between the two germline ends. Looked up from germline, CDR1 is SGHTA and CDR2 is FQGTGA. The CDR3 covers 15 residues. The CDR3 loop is CASSSETGWGSPLHF. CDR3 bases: TGTGCCAGCAGCTCCGAAACAGGGTGGGGATCACCCCTCCACTTT.

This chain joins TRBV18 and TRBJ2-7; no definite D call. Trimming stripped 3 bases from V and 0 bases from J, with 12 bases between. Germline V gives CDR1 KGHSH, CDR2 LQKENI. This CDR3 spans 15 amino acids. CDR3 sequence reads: CASSPSAKSSYEQYF. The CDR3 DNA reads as TGTGCCAGCTCACCTTCAGCCAAGAGCTCCTACGAGCAGTACTTC. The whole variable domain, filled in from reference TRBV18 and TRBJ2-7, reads NAGVMQNPRHLVRRRGQEARLRCSPMKGHSHVYWYRQLPEEGLKFMVYLQKENIIDESGMPKERFSAEFPKEGPSILRIQQVVRGDSAAYFCASSPSAKSSYEQYFGPGTRLTVT.

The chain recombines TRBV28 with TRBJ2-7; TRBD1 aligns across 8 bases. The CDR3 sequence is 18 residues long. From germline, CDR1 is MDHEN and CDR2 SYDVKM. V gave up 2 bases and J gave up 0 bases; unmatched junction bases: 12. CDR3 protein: CASSLVGDHRGSSYEQYF. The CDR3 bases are TGTGCCAGCAGTTTAGTAGGGGACCACAGGGGGAGCTCCTACGAGCAGTACTTC.

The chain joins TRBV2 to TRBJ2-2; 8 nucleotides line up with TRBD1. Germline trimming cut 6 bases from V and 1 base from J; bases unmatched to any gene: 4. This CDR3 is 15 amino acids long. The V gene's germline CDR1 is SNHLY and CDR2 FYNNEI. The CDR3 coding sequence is TGTGCCAGCAGCCGCGGACAGGGGAACACCGGGGAGCTGTTTTTT. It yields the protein CASSRGQGNTGELFF.

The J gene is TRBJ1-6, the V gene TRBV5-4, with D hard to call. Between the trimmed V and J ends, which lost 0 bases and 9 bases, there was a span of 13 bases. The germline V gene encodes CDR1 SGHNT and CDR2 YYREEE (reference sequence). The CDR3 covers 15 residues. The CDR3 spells CASSLGRIRGSPLHF. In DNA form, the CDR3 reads TGTGCCAGCAGCTTGGGGCGGATCCGTGGTTCACCCCTCCACTTT. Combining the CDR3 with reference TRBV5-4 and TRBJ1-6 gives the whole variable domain ETGVTQSPTHLIKTRGQQVTLRCSSQSGHNTVSWYQQALGQGPQFIFQYYREEENGRGNFPPRFSGLQFPNYSSELNVNALELDDSALYLCASSLGRIRGSPLHFGNGTRLTVT.

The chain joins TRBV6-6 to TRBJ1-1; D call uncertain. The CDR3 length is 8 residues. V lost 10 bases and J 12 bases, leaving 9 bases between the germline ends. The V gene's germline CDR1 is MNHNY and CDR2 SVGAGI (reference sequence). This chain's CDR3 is CATETSFF. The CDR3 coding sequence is TGTGCCACCGAGACGTCTTTCTTT.

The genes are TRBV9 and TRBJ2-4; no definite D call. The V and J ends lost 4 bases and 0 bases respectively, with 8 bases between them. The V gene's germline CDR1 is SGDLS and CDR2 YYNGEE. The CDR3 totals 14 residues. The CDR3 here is CASSPNIAKNIQYF. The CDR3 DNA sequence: TGTGCCAGCAGCCCGAATATAGCCAAAAACATTCAGTACTTC.

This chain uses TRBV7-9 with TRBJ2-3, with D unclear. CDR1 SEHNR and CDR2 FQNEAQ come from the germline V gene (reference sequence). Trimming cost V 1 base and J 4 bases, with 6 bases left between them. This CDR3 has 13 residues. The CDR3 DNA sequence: TGTGCCAGCAGCTTAGTCTCTGCAGATACGCAGTATTTT. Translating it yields CASSLVSADTQYF.

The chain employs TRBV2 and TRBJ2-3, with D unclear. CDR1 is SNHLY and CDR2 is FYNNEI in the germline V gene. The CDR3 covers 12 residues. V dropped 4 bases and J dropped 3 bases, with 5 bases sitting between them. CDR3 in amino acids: CASSVETDTQYF. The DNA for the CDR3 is TGTGCCAGCAGTGTAGAAACAGATACGCAGTATTTT.

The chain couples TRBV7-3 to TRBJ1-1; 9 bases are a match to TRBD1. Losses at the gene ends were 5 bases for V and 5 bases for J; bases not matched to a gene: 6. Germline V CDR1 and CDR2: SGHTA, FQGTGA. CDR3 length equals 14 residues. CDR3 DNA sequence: TGTGCCAGCAGCCCGGGACAGGGTAGGACTGAAGCTTTCTTT. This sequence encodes CASSPGQGRTEAFF.

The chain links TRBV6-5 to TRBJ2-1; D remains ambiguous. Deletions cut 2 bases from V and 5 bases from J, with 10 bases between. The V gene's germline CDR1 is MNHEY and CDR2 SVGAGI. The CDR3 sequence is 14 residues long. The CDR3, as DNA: TGTGCCAGCAGTTACCGAGAGTCGAACAATGAGCAGTTCTTC. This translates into CASSYRESNNEQFF.

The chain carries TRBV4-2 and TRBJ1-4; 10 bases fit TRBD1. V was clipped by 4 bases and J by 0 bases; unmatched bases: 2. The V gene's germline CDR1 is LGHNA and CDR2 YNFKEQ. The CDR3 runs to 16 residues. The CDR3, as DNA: TGTGCCAGCAGCCGGGACAGGGGTGCAACTAATGAAAAACTGTTTTTT. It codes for CASSRDRGATNEKLFF.

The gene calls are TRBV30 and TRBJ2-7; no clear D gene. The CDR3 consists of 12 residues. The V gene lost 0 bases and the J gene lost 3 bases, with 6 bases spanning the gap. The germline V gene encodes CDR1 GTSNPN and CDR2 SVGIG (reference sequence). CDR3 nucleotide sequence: TGTGCCTGGAGTGTAATTATCTACGAGCAGTACTTC. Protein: CAWSVIIYEQYF.

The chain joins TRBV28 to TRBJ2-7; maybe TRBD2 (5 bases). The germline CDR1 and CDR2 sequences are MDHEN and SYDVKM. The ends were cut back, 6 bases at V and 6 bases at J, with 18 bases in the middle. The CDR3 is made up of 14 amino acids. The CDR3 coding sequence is TGTGCCAGCAGCCCTCCTACGGGGTCCGGCGAGCAGTACTTC. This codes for CASSPPTGSGEQYF.

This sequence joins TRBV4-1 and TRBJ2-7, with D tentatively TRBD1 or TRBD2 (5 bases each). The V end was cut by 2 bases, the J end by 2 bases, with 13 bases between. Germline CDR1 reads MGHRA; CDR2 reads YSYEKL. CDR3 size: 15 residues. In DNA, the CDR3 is TGCGCCAGCAGCCAAAACCGGGACGCCGCCTACGAGCAGTACTTC. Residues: CASSQNRDAAYEQYF.

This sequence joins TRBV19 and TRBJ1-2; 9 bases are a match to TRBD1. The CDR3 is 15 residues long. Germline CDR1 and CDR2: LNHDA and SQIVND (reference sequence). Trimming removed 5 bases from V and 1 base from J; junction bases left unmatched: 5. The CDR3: CASSGPGQGNYGYTF. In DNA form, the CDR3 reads TGTGCCAGTAGTGGACCGGGACAGGGTAACTATGGCTACACCTTC.

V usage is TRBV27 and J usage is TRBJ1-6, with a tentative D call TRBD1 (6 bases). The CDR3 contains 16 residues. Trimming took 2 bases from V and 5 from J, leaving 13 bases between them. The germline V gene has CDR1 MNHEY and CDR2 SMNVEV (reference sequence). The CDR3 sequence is CASSLQGLMNNSPLHF. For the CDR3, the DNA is TGTGCCAGCAGTTTACAGGGGTTGATGAATAATTCACCCCTCCACTTT.

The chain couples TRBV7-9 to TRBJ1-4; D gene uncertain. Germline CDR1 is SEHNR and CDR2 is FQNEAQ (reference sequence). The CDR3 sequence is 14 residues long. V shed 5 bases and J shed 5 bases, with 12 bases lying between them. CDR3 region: CASSPEIGNEKLFF. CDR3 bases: TGTGCCAGCAGCCCCGAGATAGGAAATGAAAAACTGTTTTTT.

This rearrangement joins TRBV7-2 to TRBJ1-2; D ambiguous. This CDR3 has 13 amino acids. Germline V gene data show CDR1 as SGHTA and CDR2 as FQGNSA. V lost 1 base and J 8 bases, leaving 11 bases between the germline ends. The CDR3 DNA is TGTGCCAGCAGCTTAGTCGGAGGGAGCGGCTACACCTTC. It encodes CASSLVGGSGYTF.

This chain's CDR3 is CASSLDPSPGTRGTQYF. The CDR3 DNA sequence: TGTGCCAGCAGCTTAGACCCCAGTCCCGGGACAAGGGGTACGCAGTATTTT. This sequence joins TRBV7-2 and TRBJ2-3, with D possibly matching TRBD1 (6 bases). Deletions cut 1 base from V and 8 bases from J, with 22 bases between. The V gene's germline CDR1 is SGHTA and CDR2 FQGNSA. The CDR3 sequence is 17 residues long.

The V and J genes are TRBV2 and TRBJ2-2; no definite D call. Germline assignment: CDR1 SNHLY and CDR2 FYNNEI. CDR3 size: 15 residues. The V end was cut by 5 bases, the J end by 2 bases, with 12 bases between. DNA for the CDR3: TGTGCCAGCAGTTTTGACCGATTCAACACCGGGGAGCTGTTTTTT. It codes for CASSFDRFNTGELFF.